This T cell receptor (beta chain) emerged from a study of T cell responses to AZD1222 COVID-19 vaccine. Pooling covered second doses at about 4 or about 12 weeks. V trimming: 4 bases; J trimming: 8 bases; junction bases outside the gene matches: 5. The CDR3 is made up of 13 amino acids. Per the germline V gene, CDR1 is MNHEY and CDR2 is SVGAGI. About this clone itself: Its matching antigen is unknown.

Data came from immunoSEQ multiplex PCR; TCRdb stores just in-frame clones and leaves some out. The table lists about 100,000 clones, around 87% of them singletons. Whole-study findings and limits: Of spike-specific TCRs, nearly half reportedly target regions left unmutated in variants. Baseline seropositives among AZD1222 recipients totaled only five to seven. Spike-specific TCR breadth and depth were elevated following two AZD1222 doses.

The specimen was peripheral blood, collected 28 days after the second AZD1222 dose. This chain uses TRBV6-5 with TRBJ1-2, with TRBD1 matching 9 bases. This sequence was found in an adult who received the AZD1222 COVID-19 vaccine. The CDR3 is CASSLQGAEGYTF. CDR3 coding DNA: TGTGCCAGCAGTTTACAGGGGGCGGAAGGCTACACCTTC.